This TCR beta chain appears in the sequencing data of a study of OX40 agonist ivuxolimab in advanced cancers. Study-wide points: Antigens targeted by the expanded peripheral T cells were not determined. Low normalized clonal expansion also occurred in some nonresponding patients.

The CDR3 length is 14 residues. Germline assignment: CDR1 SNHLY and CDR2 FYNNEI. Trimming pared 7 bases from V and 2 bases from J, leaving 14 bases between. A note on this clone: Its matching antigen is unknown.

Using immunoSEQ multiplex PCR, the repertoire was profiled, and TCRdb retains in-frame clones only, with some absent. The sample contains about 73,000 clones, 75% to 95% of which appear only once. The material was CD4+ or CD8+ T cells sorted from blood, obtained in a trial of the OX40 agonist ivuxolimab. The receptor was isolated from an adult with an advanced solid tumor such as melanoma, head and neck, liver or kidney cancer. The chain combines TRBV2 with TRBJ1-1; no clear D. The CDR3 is CASIYELINTEAFF. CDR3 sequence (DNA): TGTGCCAGCATATACGAGCTGATAAACACTGAAGCTTTCTTT.